Each of the 32 T cell receptor beta chains below was sequenced from the same sample in a study of metastatic and nonmetastatic thyroid tumors. No treatment of any kind had been given to any patient before thyroid surgery. TCRdb used MiXCR to call clones anew from the PCR reads. This table holds 40,000 to 55,000 clones, 15% to 20% found once. The sequenced material came from blood. All receptors derive from a female donor with papillary thyroid cancer or a benign thyroid nodule (not recorded which). Some clones in this sample may be carry-over from other donors' samples.

This clone was counted many times. The chain employs TRBV20-1 and TRBJ2-1, with TRBD2 matching over 8 bases. CDR1 is DFQATT and CDR2 is SNEGSKA in the germline V gene (reference sequence). This CDR3 contains 14 residues. CDR3 in DNA: TGCAGCCTCCCACTGGCGGGAGGTTGGGGTGAGCAGTTCTTC. It yields the protein CSLPLAGGWGEQFF.

In its sample, this clone was seen a few times. Distinct nucleotide sequences in the sample also encode this CDR3. This chain connects TRBV6-1 to TRBJ2-2; D may correspond to TRBD1 or TRBD2 (6 bases each). CDR1 MNHNS and CDR2 SASEGT come from the germline V gene. The V end was cut by 6 bases, the J end by 4 bases, with 18 bases between. CDR3 length: 16 amino acids. The CDR3 spells CASRPLAGGPTGELFF. In nucleotides, the CDR3 is TGTGCCAGCAGACCACTAGCTGGGGGGCCCACCGGGGAGCTGTTTTTT.

V gene TRBV11-3 combines with J gene TRBJ2-2, with D perhaps matching TRBD2 (5 bases). This CDR3 is built from 16 residues. Per germline, CDR1 SGHNT and CDR2 YENEEA. V lost 5 bases to trimming and J lost 4 bases, with 17 bases between them. For the CDR3, the DNA is TGTGCCAGCAGCCCGGGGTTTGGGCAGCCCACCGGGGAGCTGTTTTTT. Translated: CASSPGFGQPTGELFF.

This clone was seen ten or more times. The J gene is TRBJ2-7, the V gene TRBV6-2 or TRBV6-3, with D hard to call. V gave up 8 bases and J gave up 3 bases, with 14 bases separating them. The CDR3 covers 13 residues. CDR1 is MNHEY and CDR2 is SVGEGT in the germline V gene. The CDR3 DNA reads TGTGCCAGCGCCTTTATCTGGTTCTACGAGCAGTACTTC. This sequence encodes CASAFIWFYEQYF.

The chain links TRBV5-1 to TRBJ2-1; D perhaps matches TRBD2 (5 bases). The CDR3 extends over 15 amino acids. Between the trimmed V and J ends, which lost 0 bases and 0 bases, there was a span of 7 bases. CDR1 and CDR2 (germline): SGHRS, YFSETQ. This chain's CDR3 is CASSLVGSSYNEQFF. CDR3 sequence (DNA): TGCGCCAGCAGCTTGGTTGGGAGCTCCTACAATGAGCAGTTCTTC.

This clone occurred a few times. This chain links TRBV18 with TRBJ1-1, with TRBD1 identical over 7 bases. Germline CDR1 is KGHSH and CDR2 is LQKENI. The CDR3 sequence is 15 residues long. The V segment lost 3 bases and the J segment 3 bases; nucleotides outside the gene matches: 7. The chain's CDR3 is CASSPPQGGDTEAFF. For the CDR3, the DNA is TGTGCCAGCTCACCGCCCCAGGGGGGGGACACTGAAGCTTTCTTT.

This clone was observed many times. The chain employs TRBV19 and TRBJ2-3; unclear D gene. V lost 5 bases and J 6 bases, leaving 12 bases between the germline ends. CDR3 length: 13 amino acids. Germline CDR1 and CDR2: LNHDA and SQIVND (reference sequence). CDR3 loop: CASSANHEDTQYF. CDR3 bases: TGTGCCAGTAGTGCCAACCATGAGGATACGCAGTATTTT.

This clone was detected a few times. A much larger clone lies a single base off, so this may be a read error. V gene TRBV29-1 combines with J gene TRBJ1-2; D is perhaps TRBD1 (5 bases). CDR1 is SQVTM, CDR2 ANQGSEA, per germline. This CDR3 has 14 residues. Trimming took 2 bases from V and 8 from J, leaving 18 bases between them. CDR3 sequence reads: CSVESTGRLKGYTF. The CDR3 DNA is TGCAGCGTTGAATCGACGGGGCGCTTAAAGGGCTACACCTTC.

The sample holds many counts of this clone. The chain recombines TRBV28 with TRBJ1-2, with D hard to call. Germline-derived CDR1 and CDR2 are MDHEN and SYDVKM. Trimming shortened V by 3 bases and J by 4 bases, and 6 bases separated the two germline ends. This CDR3 is 12 amino acids long. The CDR3, as DNA: TGTGCCAGCAGTTTCGACGTCTATGGCTACACCTTC. Translated, it gives CASSFDVYGYTF.

The chain uses TRBV3-1 and TRBJ2-1; perhaps TRBD2 as D (5 bases). The CDR3 length is 14 residues. Germline V gene sequence: CDR1 LGHDT, CDR2 YNNKEL (reference sequence). Trimming stripped 2 bases from V and 10 bases from J, with 15 bases between. This chain's CDR3 is CASSQQLLVEEQFF. CDR3 in DNA: TGTGCCAGCAGCCAACAACTACTAGTTGAGGAGCAGTTCTTC.

This clone was seen at least ten times. A read error may explain this, as a much larger clone is one base away. This chain links TRBV19 with TRBJ2-3; D ambiguous. The CDR3 contains 14 residues. V lost 9 bases and J 1 base, leaving 14 bases between the germline ends. Germline V gene sequence: CDR1 LNHDA, CDR2 SQIVND (reference sequence). This CDR3 is CASLGGPGTDTQYF. CDR3 in DNA: TGTGCCAGCCTAGGCGGCCCTGGCACAGATACGCAGTATTTT.

This sequence joins TRBV6-1 and TRBJ1-6, with a possible D match to TRBD1 (5 bases). V was shortened by 7 bases and J by 6 bases, with 13 bases between the two germline ends. CDR1 and CDR2 from the germline V gene are MNHNS and SASEGT. This CDR3 has 14 amino acids. CDR3 sequence reads: CASTRDWGNSPLHF. CDR3 DNA: TGTGCCAGCACCAGGGATTGGGGTAATTCACCCCTCCACTTT.

This clone was seen repeatedly, ten times or more. The V call is TRBV11-2, the J call TRBJ2-7; 8 bases agree with TRBD2. V lost 5 bases, J lost 0 bases, and 9 bases stayed unmatched. The CDR3 length is 16 residues. Germline CDR1 is SGHAT and CDR2 is FQNNGV. The CDR3 nucleotides are TGTGCCAGCAGCCTAGGGTCGACTAGCGTCTCCTACGAGCAGTACTTC. Protein sequence: CASSLGSTSVSYEQYF.

This chain connects TRBV6-1 to TRBJ2-1, with a weak D call TRBD2 (6 bases). The V gene's germline CDR1 is MNHNS and CDR2 SASEGT. V lost 8 bases and J lost 9, with 17 bases in between. The CDR3 has 13 residues. CDR3 bases: TGTGCCAGCGGCCCTACCCTAGCGACTGAGCAGTTCTTC. It yields the protein CASGPTLATEQFF.

This clone showed up just once. The V and J genes are TRBV12-3 or TRBV12-4 and TRBJ1-4, with D unclear. This CDR3 is 14 amino acids long. V lost 3 bases to trimming and J lost 11 bases, with 16 bases between them. CDR3 region: CASSFRTVKDKLFF. In nucleotides, the CDR3 is TGTGCCAGCAGTTTCCGGACGGTAAAGGATAAACTGTTTTTT.

At least ten counts were recorded for this clone. The chain combines TRBV12-3 or TRBV12-4 with TRBJ1-1; 7 nucleotides align to TRBD1. This CDR3 spans 15 amino acids. V shed 9 bases, J shed 1 base, and the junction held 11 bases outside the gene matches. Written as DNA, the CDR3 is TGTGCCAGTTCGTTTACAGGGGCCGGGAACACTGAAGCTTTCTTT. Translated, it gives CASSFTGAGNTEAFF.

V gene TRBV6-5 combines with J gene TRBJ2-7; 7 nucleotides line up with TRBD2. The junction had 7 bases not matched to a gene; V was cut back by 10 bases and J by 4 bases. The CDR3 sequence is 12 residues long. CDR1 is MNHEY and CDR2 is SVGAGI in the germline V gene. This chain's CDR3 is CATRRGGYEQYF. The CDR3 coding sequence is TGTGCCACCAGGCGGGGAGGGTACGAGCAGTACTTC.

This clone was counted many times. This chain connects TRBV6-5 to TRBJ1-5; D uncertain. Per germline, CDR1 MNHEY and CDR2 SVGAGI. This CDR3 region has 15 residues. V was pared by 0 bases and J by 3 bases, with 9 bases between. The CDR3 nucleotides are TGTGCCAGCAGTTACTCGTACGGTGACAATCAGCCCCAGCATTTT. It is translated as CASSYSYGDNQPQHF.

This chain links TRBV7-9 with TRBJ2-7, with D hard to call. V gave up 5 bases and J gave up 6 bases, with 14 bases separating them. This CDR3 has 13 residues. In germline, CDR1 is SEHNR, CDR2 FQNEAQ (reference sequence). The CDR3 loop reads CASSQDPGREQYF. The CDR3 DNA reads TGTGCCAGCAGCCAAGATCCGGGTCGCGAGCAGTACTTC. Together with reference TRBV7-9 and TRBJ2-7, the CDR3 gives the full variable domain: DTGVSQNPRHKITKRGQNVTFRCDPISEHNRLYWYRQTLGQGPEFLTYFQNEAQLEKSRLLSDRFSAERPKGSFSTLEIQRTEQGDSAMYLCASSQDPGREQYFGPGTRLTVT.

This clone was observed at least ten times. This chain connects TRBV6-1 to TRBJ1-6, with 8 bases lining up with TRBD1. The CDR3 has 15 amino acids. The germline V gene has CDR1 MNHNS and CDR2 SASEGT. After removal of 0 bases from V and 9 bases from J, the junction contained 4 bases not matched to a gene. The CDR3 sequence is CASSEAQGAGSPLHF. In nucleotides, the CDR3 is TGTGCCAGCAGTGAAGCCCAGGGGGCGGGTTCACCCCTCCACTTT.

Within the sample, this clone is medium-sized (0.01 to 0.1%). The chain carries TRBV6-1 and TRBJ2-7; D perhaps matches TRBD2 (5 bases). CDR3 size: 13 residues. Trimming took off 5 bases at V and 10 bases at J, with 18 bases between the two ends. Germline V gives CDR1 MNHNS, CDR2 SASEGT. The CDR3 DNA reads as TGTGCCAGCAGTAGGCGGGTCACCAGTCTTCAGTACTTC. Translating gives CASSRRVTSLQYF.

This clone was counted ten times or more. This sequence joins TRBV7-7 and TRBJ2-2; TRBD2 agrees at 7 bases. The germline V gene encodes CDR1 SSHAT and CDR2 FNYEAQ (reference sequence). V shed 5 bases, J shed 7 bases, and the junction held 4 bases outside the gene matches. The CDR3 sequence is 13 residues long. CDR3 bases: TGTGCCAGCAGCCAACAGCGGGGCGGGGAGCTGTTTTTT. It codes for CASSQQRGGELFF.

This clone occurred a few times. A junction end diverges from the germline sequence, so it may reflect a read error. This chain connects TRBV6-1 to TRBJ1-1, with 7 positions matching TRBD1. Germline V gene lookup returns CDR1 MNHNS and CDR2 SASEGT. The CDR3 runs 16 residues. The CDR3 bases are TGTGCCACAATGTTCGGACAGGCCATCACGAACACTGACGCTTTCTTT. This encodes CATMFGQAITNTDAFF.

The chain has TRBV7-2 and TRBJ2-3; 9 nucleotides line up with TRBD2. Germline V CDR1 and CDR2: SGHTA, FQGNSA. The CDR3 totals 16 residues. The trim removed 1 base at V and 14 bases at J, leaving 16 bases unmatched. The DNA for the CDR3 is TGTGCCAGCAGCTTAGTGCTAGCGGGAAGAAAATCCTTCGCGTATTTT. Protein sequence: CASSLVLAGRKSFAYF.

This clone was detected ten times or more. CDR3: CASSFWGRSGNEQFF. CDR3 in DNA: TGTGCCAGCAGTTTTTGGGGTAGGTCGGGAAATGAGCAGTTCTTC. This chain links TRBV28 with TRBJ2-1, with a weak D call TRBD2 (5 bases). The CDR3 spans 15 residues. Trimming took off 3 bases at V and 7 bases at J, with 16 bases between the two ends. Germline V gene data show CDR1 as MDHEN and CDR2 as SYDVKM.

This clone was seen ten or more times. CDR3 DNA sequence: TGTGCCAGCAGACCACGGTATCCTAGCAATCAGCCCCAGCATTTT. Translated: CASRPRYPSNQPQHF. The chain combines TRBV6-1 with TRBJ1-5; D remains ambiguous. V was cut by 6 bases and J by 0 bases, with 12 bases left in between. This CDR3 is 15 amino acids long. Germline V gene lookup returns CDR1 MNHNS and CDR2 SASEGT.

This clone was detected ten times or more. V is TRBV4-1 and J is TRBJ2-4; D ambiguous. Deletions cut 1 base from V and 2 bases from J, with 12 bases between. The CDR3 sequence is 16 residues long. The V gene's germline CDR1 is MGHRA and CDR2 YSYEKL. In nucleotides, the CDR3 is TGCGCCAGCAGCCAAGTGCTACGGTCAACCAAAAACATTCAGTACTTC. This sequence encodes CASSQVLRSTKNIQYF.

This clone has a count of ten or more. The chain employs TRBV7-2 and TRBJ2-1; TRBD1 matches at 12 bases. The CDR3 runs to 16 residues. V gave up 5 bases and J gave up 11 bases; unmatched junction bases: 13. Germline CDR1 reads SGHTA; CDR2 reads FQGNSA. The CDR3 DNA reads as TGTGCCAGCAGCCCCTCCCGGGGGACAGGGGGCGTGAAGCAGTTCTTC. Its translation: CASSPSRGTGGVKQFF.

In its sample, this clone was seen many times. The chain couples TRBV5-1 to TRBJ1-3; D is unclear. Germline CDR1 and CDR2: SGHRS and YFSETQ. This CDR3 comprises 16 residues. V lost 0 bases and J lost 0, with 10 bases in between. The CDR3 nucleotides read TGCGCCAGCAGCTTGGCCGGTACTAACTCTGGAAACACCATATATTTT. It yields the protein CASSLAGTNSGNTIYF.

This clone was seen a few times. The chain has TRBV28 and TRBJ1-3, with D unclear. There are 14 residues in the CDR3. The ends were cut back, 2 bases at V and 0 bases at J, with 5 bases in the middle. Germline loops: CDR1 MDHEN, CDR2 SYDVKM. The CDR3: CASSLEHSGNTIYF. Here the CDR3 DNA reads TGTGCCAGCAGTTTAGAGCACTCTGGAAACACCATATATTTT.

This clone was seen ten or more times. The J gene is TRBJ2-3, the V gene TRBV5-1, with unresolved D. This CDR3 region has 17 residues. Germline lookup yields CDR1 SGHRS and CDR2 YFSETQ. With 4 bases removed from V and 0 bases from J, the gap between germline ends came to 18 bases. The CDR3 here is CASSGWQAVTSTDTQYF. Written as DNA, the CDR3 is TGCGCCAGCAGCGGTTGGCAGGCCGTGACTAGCACAGATACGCAGTATTTT.

This clone has ten or more counts. This chain joins TRBV2 and TRBJ1-1; 7 bases line up with TRBD1. Looked up from germline, CDR1 is SNHLY and CDR2 is FYNNEI. V shed 8 bases and J 0 bases; nucleotides not matched to a gene: 3. The CDR3 covers 13 residues. The CDR3 spells CASGGQVNTEAFF. The CDR3 bases are TGTGCCAGCGGAGGACAGGTGAACACTGAAGCTTTCTTT. The full variable domain, its missing parts supplied by reference TRBV2 and TRBJ1-1, is EPEVTQTPSHQVTQMGQEVILRCVPISNHLYFYWYRQILGQKVEFLVSFYNNEISEKSEIFDDQFSVERPDGSNFTLKIRSTKLEDSAMYFCASGGQVNTEAFFGQGTRLTVV.